This T cell receptor beta chain was identified during a study of T-cell memory formation after mild COVID-19. Findings and caveats of the study: Pre-infection memory already had some responding clones, implying cross-reactive memory joined. Proof of SARS-CoV-2 specificity was absent for the second-wave clones that crested on day 37.

Germline CDR1 reads SNHLY; CDR2 reads FYNNEI. There are 14 residues in the CDR3. The junction had 8 bases not matched to a gene; V was cut back by 7 bases and J by 7 bases. TCRdb passed the 5' RACE reads through MiXCR, listing each CDR3 protein once. The sample carries around 250,000 distinct CDR3 sequences, approximately 15% recorded once. As for this clonotype: Its antigen is not known.

Sequencing was carried out using PBMCs or a T cell subset sorted from them (not recorded which). V usage is TRBV2 and J usage is TRBJ1-5, with 9 bases identical to TRBD1. The sequence was collected from an adult woman who had mild COVID-19 (a few samples of this study predate the infection). Cell type and time point are not known. The CDR3 loop reads CASTLTGGRQPQHF. The CDR3 nucleotides read TGTGCCAGCACCCTCACAGGGGGCAGACAGCCCCAGCATTTT.